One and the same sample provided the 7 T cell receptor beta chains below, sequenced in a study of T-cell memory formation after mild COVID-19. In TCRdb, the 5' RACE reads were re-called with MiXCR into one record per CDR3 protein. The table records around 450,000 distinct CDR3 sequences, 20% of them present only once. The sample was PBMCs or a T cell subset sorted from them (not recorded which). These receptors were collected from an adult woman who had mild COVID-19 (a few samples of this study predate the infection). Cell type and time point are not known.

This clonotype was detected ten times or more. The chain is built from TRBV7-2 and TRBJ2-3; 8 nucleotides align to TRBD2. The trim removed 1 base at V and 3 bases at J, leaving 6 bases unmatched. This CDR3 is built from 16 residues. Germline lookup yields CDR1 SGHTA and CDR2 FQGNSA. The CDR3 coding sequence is TGTGCCAGCAGCTTAGTGGCGGGAGGTTCGACAGATACGCAGTATTTT. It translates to CASSLVAGGSTDTQYF.

The CDR3 nucleotides read TGTGCCAGCAGTGCCACCACTGGGTCACTTCTGGCTTTCTTT. It codes for CASSATTGSLLAFF. The chain links TRBV6-1 to TRBJ1-1; D gene ambiguous. The CDR3 loop spans 14 amino acids. Germline V gene lookup returns CDR1 MNHNS and CDR2 SASEGT. Trimming cost V 4 bases and J 11 bases, with 20 bases left between them.

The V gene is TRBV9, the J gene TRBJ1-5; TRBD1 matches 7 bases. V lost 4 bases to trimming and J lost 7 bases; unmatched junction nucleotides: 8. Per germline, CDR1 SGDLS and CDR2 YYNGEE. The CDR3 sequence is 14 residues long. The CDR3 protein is CASSPGQEWQPQHF. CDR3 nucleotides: TGTGCCAGCAGCCCAGGACAGGAATGGCAGCCCCAGCATTTT.

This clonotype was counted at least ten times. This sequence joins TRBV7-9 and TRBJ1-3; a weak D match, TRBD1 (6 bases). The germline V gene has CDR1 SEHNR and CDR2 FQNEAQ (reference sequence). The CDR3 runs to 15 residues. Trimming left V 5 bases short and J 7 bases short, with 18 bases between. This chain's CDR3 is CASSADTGTTNTIYF. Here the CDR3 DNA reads TGTGCCAGCAGCGCTGATACCGGGACAACGAACACCATATATTTT.

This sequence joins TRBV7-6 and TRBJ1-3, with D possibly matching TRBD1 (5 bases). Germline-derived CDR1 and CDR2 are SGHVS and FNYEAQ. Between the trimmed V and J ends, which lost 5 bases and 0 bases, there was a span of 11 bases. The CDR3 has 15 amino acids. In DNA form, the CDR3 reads TGTGCCAGCAGCCCGGGGGTGAGCTCTGGAAACACCATATATTTT. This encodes CASSPGVSSGNTIYF.

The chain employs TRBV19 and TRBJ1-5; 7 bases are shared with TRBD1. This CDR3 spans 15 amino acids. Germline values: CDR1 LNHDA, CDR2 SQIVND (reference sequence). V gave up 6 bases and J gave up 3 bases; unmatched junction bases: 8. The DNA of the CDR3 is TGTGCCAGTAGCCGACAGGGTGGATCCAATCAGCCCCAGCATTTT. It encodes CASSRQGGSNQPQHF.

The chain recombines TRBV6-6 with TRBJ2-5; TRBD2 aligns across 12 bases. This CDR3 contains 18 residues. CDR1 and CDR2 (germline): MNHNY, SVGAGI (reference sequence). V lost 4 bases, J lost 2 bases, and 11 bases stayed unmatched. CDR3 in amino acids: CASSSPIGGLAGQETQYF. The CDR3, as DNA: TGTGCCAGCAGTTCTCCGATTGGGGGACTAGCGGGTCAAGAGACCCAGTACTTC.